A single sample is the source of the 3 T cell receptor beta chains below, sequenced in a study of control samples from healthy donors and cancer patients. The repertoire was sequenced with immunoSEQ multiplex PCR; TCRdb's copy has only in-frame clones and lacks some. The sample lists 90,000 to 100,000 clones; approximately 78% were seen once. The sample consisted of blood. All receptors derive from a man aged 60 to 69 in good health.

V is TRBV6-5 and J is TRBJ1-4, with 10 nucleotides matching TRBD1. J was trimmed by 6 bases and V by 6 bases; bases with no gene match: 4. Germline CDR1 reads MNHEY; CDR2 reads SVGAGI. The CDR3 sequence is 14 residues long. The CDR3 nucleotides read TGTGCCAGCAGCCAGGGACAGGGGTATGAAAAACTGTTTTTT. This sequence encodes CASSQGQGYEKLFF.

The genes are TRBV12-3 or TRBV12-4 and TRBJ2-7, with D uncertain. With 3 bases removed from V and 2 bases from J, the gap between germline ends came to 8 bases. CDR3 length equals 13 residues. This CDR3 is CASSLGSPYEQYF. The CDR3 bases are TGTGCCAGCAGTTTGGGCAGTCCCTACGAGCAGTACTTC.

This clone was detected only once. The chain recombines TRBV5-6 with TRBJ2-1; the match to TRBD2 covers 9 bases. The trim removed 3 bases at V and 6 bases at J, leaving 4 bases unmatched. CDR1 is SGHDT, CDR2 YYEEEE, per germline. This CDR3 comprises 14 residues. CDR3: CASSSGGGVNEQFF. Here the CDR3 DNA reads TGTGCCAGCAGCTCCGGCGGGGGGGTCAATGAGCAGTTCTTC.